The next 7 T cell receptor beta chains were all read from a single sample in a study of CD8+ T cells in alopecia areata. Isolated RNA was reverse transcribed into cDNA used as the sequencing template. Assay used: immunoSEQ multiplex PCR; TCRdb lists only in-frame clones, some missing. Among about 180,000 clones, 50% to 60% were seen once, and the ten largest hold 14% to 15%. The source material was CD4+ T cells sorted from blood, sampled at week 0. These receptors were obtained from a human donor with alopecia areata.

This clone was picked up a small number of times. The chain couples TRBV7-9 to TRBJ2-3, with D possibly TRBD2 on 5 matching bases. CDR3 length: 13 amino acids. V lost 1 base to trimming and J lost 5 bases, with 7 bases between them. Germline V gene data show CDR1 as SEHNR and CDR2 as FQNEAQ (reference sequence). CDR3 sequence (DNA): TGTGCCAGCAGCTTAGGAGGGATAGATACGCAGTATTTT. Translating gives CASSLGGIDTQYF.

The genes are TRBV4-2 and TRBJ2-6, with a possible D match to TRBD1 (6 bases). The CDR3 extends over 16 amino acids. The ends were cut back, 2 bases at V and 0 bases at J, with 8 bases in the middle. Germline V gene data show CDR1 as LGHNA and CDR2 as YNFKEQ. The CDR3 DNA is TGTGCCAGCAGCCAACCGACAGGCTCTGGGGCCAACGTCCTGACTTTC. Translating it yields CASSQPTGSGANVLTF.

This clone was seen once. The genes are TRBV29-1 and TRBJ2-7; D possibly corresponds to TRBD1 (5 bases). This CDR3 region has 13 residues. Germline CDR1 and CDR2: SQVTM and ANQGSEA. Between the trimmed V and J ends, which lost 8 bases and 5 bases, there was a span of 19 bases. The CDR3 nucleotides read TGCAGCCTCGTAACCGCCAGGGTACACGAGCAGTACTTC. The encoded protein is CSLVTARVHEQYF.

The V and J genes are TRBV4-2 and TRBJ1-5; tentative D call: TRBD1 (5 bases). The germline V gene has CDR1 LGHNA and CDR2 YNFKEQ. Trimming removed 3 bases at V and 3 bases at J, with 12 bases between. CDR3 length: 15 residues. The CDR3 reads CASSQGQGLNQPQHF. CDR3 bases: TGTGCCAGCAGCCAGGGCCAGGGACTCAATCAGCCCCAGCATTTT.

This chain uses TRBV10-3 with TRBJ2-5; D unresolved. Germline V gene lookup returns CDR1 ENHRY and CDR2 SYGVKD. Trimming took 8 bases from V and 4 from J, leaving 11 bases between them. The CDR3 sequence is 12 residues long. Here the CDR3 reads CAISPGGETQYF. For the CDR3, the DNA is TGTGCCATCTCCCCGGGCGGAGAGACCCAGTACTTC.

In its sample, this clone was seen a few times. The chain couples TRBV29-1 to TRBJ2-3; unclear D gene. Germline V gene lookup returns CDR1 SQVTM and CDR2 ANQGSEA. V was pared by 4 bases and J by 8 bases, with 19 bases between. This CDR3 has 14 amino acids. DNA of the CDR3: TGCAGCGTTGGGGCCGGTTGGTGGAATATTACGCAGTATTTT. Amino acid sequence: CSVGAGWWNITQYF.

The chain uses TRBV7-2 and TRBJ1-2; D is unclear. The V and J ends lost 4 bases and 5 bases respectively, with 8 bases between them. The CDR3 is 12 residues long. CDR1 is SGHTA, CDR2 FQGNSA, per germline. CDR3 protein: CASSSLGYGYTF. The CDR3 nucleotides are TGTGCCAGCAGCTCCCTAGGGTATGGCTACACCTTC.